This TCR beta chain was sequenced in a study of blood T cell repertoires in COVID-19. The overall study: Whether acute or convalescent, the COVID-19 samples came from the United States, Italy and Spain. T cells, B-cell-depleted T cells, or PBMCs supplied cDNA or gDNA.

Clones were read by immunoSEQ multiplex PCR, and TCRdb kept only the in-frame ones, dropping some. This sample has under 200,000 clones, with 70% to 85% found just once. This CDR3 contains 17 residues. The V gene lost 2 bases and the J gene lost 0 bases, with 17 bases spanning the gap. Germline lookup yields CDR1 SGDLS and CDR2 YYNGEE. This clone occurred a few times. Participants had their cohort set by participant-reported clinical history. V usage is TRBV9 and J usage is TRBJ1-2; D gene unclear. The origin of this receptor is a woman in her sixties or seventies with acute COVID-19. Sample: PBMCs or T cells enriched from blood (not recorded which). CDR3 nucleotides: TGTGCCAGCAGCGTGGGAGCGAGGACGGGATCTAACTATGGCTACACCTTC. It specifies CASSVGARTGSNYGYTF.